The clone carrying this T cell receptor (beta chain) was counted a few times. What it binds is not known. The CDR3 has 12 amino acids. The V end was cut by 2 bases, the J end by 6 bases, with 5 bases between. Per the germline V gene, CDR1 is SGHRS and CDR2 is YFSETQ. This entry is derived from a study of cytomegalovirus exposure and HLA in healthy donors. The data were produced by immunoSEQ multiplex PCR, yet TCRdb's version contains in-frame clones alone and is incomplete. The sample yields approximately 220,000 clones, under 95% seen once. General study points: Listed as cytomegalovirus-associated were 170 or so TCR beta chains. Many donors shared some public TCRs, even though most TCR sequences were rare. A subsequent analysis found that TCR clusters from the first cohort also tended to co-occur in the 90 to 150 validation repertoires, with around 94% of cluster scores above 0.

It was the roughly 130-subject validation cohort, separate from the approximately 620-subject first cohort, to which the donors belonged. Sequences were obtained from PBMCs. This clonotype was obtained from a young woman in good health and CMV-seronegative. The chain uses TRBV5-1 and TRBJ2-2, with TRBD1 as a possible D gene (5 bases). CDR3 amino acids: CASSLGAGELFF. CDR3 coding DNA: TGCGCCAGCAGCTTAGGGGCCGGGGAGCTGTTTTTT.